One sample yielded the 23 T cell receptor beta chains listed below, sequenced in a study of cytomegalovirus exposure and HLA in healthy donors. It was with 60 Vbeta and 13 Jbeta primers that the PCR ran. Produced via immunoSEQ multiplex PCR; TCRdb's table is partial and in-frame only. This table holds under 200,000 clones, approximately 85% found once. Sequencing used PBMCs. The receptor source for this set is a man aged 18 to 30 in good health and CMV-seropositive.

The genes are TRBV7-9 and TRBJ2-3; TRBD2 matches at 14 bases. Germline values: CDR1 SEHNR, CDR2 FQNEAQ (reference sequence). This CDR3 region has 16 residues. With 1 base clipped from V and 4 bases from J, the junction kept 1 base outside the gene matches. The CDR3, as DNA: TGTGCCAGCAGCTTAGGACTAGCGGGGGGGGCAGATACGCAGTATTTT. Residues: CASSLGLAGGADTQYF.

The CDR3 loop reads CASSQVTRGPSYEQYF. The CDR3 DNA reads as TGCGCCAGCAGCCAAGTGACCCGCGGGCCGTCCTACGAGCAGTACTTC. The genes are TRBV4-1 and TRBJ2-7; possibly TRBD2 for D (5 bases). Deletions cut 1 base from V and 1 base from J, with 14 bases between. The CDR3 spans 16 residues. Germline CDR1 and CDR2: MGHRA and YSYEKL.

This clone was recorded only once. The CDR3, as DNA: TGTGCCAGCAGCTTAGATGACAGTTTAGGGTACGAGCAGTACTTC. Its protein product is CASSLDDSLGYEQYF. The gene calls are TRBV7-2 and TRBJ2-7; tentative D call: TRBD1 (5 bases). The V end was cut by 1 base, the J end by 4 bases, with 14 bases between. CDR3 length: 15 residues. The germline gives CDR1 SGHTA, CDR2 FQGNSA.

The genes are TRBV5-5 and TRBJ1-2, with 10 bases lining up with TRBD1. Germline CDR1 SGHKS, CDR2 YYEKEE (reference sequence). The CDR3 consists of 15 residues. The J segment lost 5 bases and the V segment lost 5 bases, leaving 9 bases of the junction unmatched. The CDR3 sequence is CASSPWTGGAYGYTF. The CDR3 DNA reads TGTGCCAGCAGTCCATGGACAGGGGGGGCGTATGGCTACACCTTC.

This rearrangement joins TRBV10-1 to TRBJ1-1; D gene ambiguous. Germline CDR1 reads WNHNN; CDR2 reads SYGVQD (reference sequence). This CDR3 is 12 amino acids long. V was shortened by 3 bases and J by 10 bases, with 12 bases between the two germline ends. In DNA form, the CDR3 reads TGCGCCAGCAGTGATCTCGGTGAGGGAGCTTTCTTT. Residues: CASSDLGEGAFF.

This sequence joins TRBV5-1 and TRBJ1-1, with D uncertain. The CDR3 loop spans 14 amino acids. From germline, CDR1 is SGHRS and CDR2 YFSETQ. Between the trimmed V and J ends, which lost 0 bases and 2 bases, there was a span of 8 bases. For the CDR3, the DNA is TGCGCCAGCAGCTTGGGGGAGATAAACACTGAAGCTTTCTTT. As protein: CASSLGEINTEAFF.

J is TRBJ1-4 and V is TRBV11-2, with 7 bases that match TRBD1. Germline CDR1 SGHAT, CDR2 FQNNGV. This CDR3 region has 16 residues. J gave up 1 base and V 5 bases, and 7 bases lay outside the gene matches. The CDR3 loop is CASSPTHRGTNEKLFF. The CDR3 bases are TGTGCCAGCAGCCCTACCCACAGGGGAACTAATGAAAAACTGTTTTTT. Full variable domain (missing parts from reference TRBV11-2 and TRBJ1-4): EAGVAQSPRYKIIEKRQSVAFWCNPISGHATLYWYQQILGQGPKLLIQFQNNGVVDDSQLPKDRFSAERLKGVDSTLKIQPAKLEDSAVYLCASSPTHRGTNEKLFFGSGTQLSVL.

V usage is TRBV9 and J usage is TRBJ2-3; 7 nucleotides agree with TRBD2. This CDR3 is built from 16 residues. Germline CDR1 is SGDLS and CDR2 is YYNGEE. Trimming cost V 3 bases and J 2 bases; bases outside gene matches: 9. The CDR3 protein is CASSGQGGGYTDTQYF. The CDR3 DNA reads as TGTGCCAGCAGCGGACAAGGCGGGGGATACACAGATACGCAGTATTTT.

In this sample, this clone turned up once. The chain has TRBV7-9 and TRBJ2-7; TRBD2 matches 7 bases. V was pared by 3 bases and J by 7 bases, with 3 bases of the junction left unmatched. Germline V gives CDR1 SEHNR, CDR2 FQNEAQ (reference sequence). The CDR3 totals 12 residues. The CDR3 sequence is CASSFSGGEQYF. Here the CDR3 DNA reads TGTGCCAGCAGCTTCTCGGGGGGTGAGCAGTACTTC. Supplemented by reference TRBV7-9 and TRBJ2-7, the full variable domain reads DTGVSQNPRHKITKRGQNVTFRCDPISEHNRLYWYRQTLGQGPEFLTYFQNEAQLEKSRLLSDRFSAERPKGSFSTLEIQRTEQGDSAMYLCASSFSGGEQYFGPGTRLTVT.

With respect to this clone: Sequence at one end of the junction differs from germline and may be a read error. The chain employs TRBV27 and TRBJ2-3, with D perhaps TRBD1 (5 bases). There are 15 residues in the CDR3. Germline CDR1 is MNHEY and CDR2 is SMNVEV (reference sequence). CDR3 sequence: CASSLLGARTDTQYF. The CDR3 DNA is TGTGCCAGCAGTTTACTTGGGGCCCGCACGGATACGCAGTATTTT.

This clone was detected a few times. CDR3 nucleotides: TGTGCCAGCAGAGAGGAAGGGGGTTCAAACACCTTC. This encodes CASREEGGSNTF. The gene calls are TRBV2 and TRBJ1-2, with D possibly being TRBD1 (6 bases). CDR3 length: 12 residues. Germline V CDR1 and CDR2: SNHLY, FYNNEI. V was cut by 6 bases and J by 12 bases, with 17 bases left in between.

CDR3 nucleotides: TGTGCCAGCAGTGTTTCGGTCAGAGCGGGCTACGAGCAGTACTTC. Its translation: CASSVSVRAGYEQYF. V is TRBV25-1 and J is TRBJ2-7; D possibly corresponds to TRBD2 (6 bases). Germline CDR1 is MGHDK and CDR2 is SYGVNS. V shed 4 bases and J shed 3 bases, with 16 bases lying between them. This CDR3 comprises 15 residues.

The chain employs TRBV6-5 and TRBJ2-4, with 7 nucleotides matching TRBD2. J was trimmed by 5 bases and V by 5 bases; bases with no gene match: 3. This CDR3 is 13 amino acids long. Germline CDR1 MNHEY, CDR2 SVGAGI. The CDR3 DNA follows: TGTGCCAGCAGTACCCGGGGGGAAAACATTCAGTACTTC. Translating it yields CASSTRGENIQYF.

This clone was observed a handful of times. V and J are TRBV5-4 and TRBJ1-3, with 8 bases aligning to TRBD1. Germline values: CDR1 SGHNT, CDR2 YYREEE (reference sequence). V was pared by 4 bases and J by 3 bases, with 9 bases of the junction left unmatched. The CDR3 extends over 16 amino acids. The CDR3 reads CASSVAQGALGNTIYF. The CDR3 DNA follows: TGTGCCAGCAGCGTCGCTCAGGGGGCACTTGGAAACACCATATATTTT.

The genes are TRBV18 and TRBJ2-6, with 11 bases matching TRBD1. The CDR3 length is 17 residues. Losses at the gene ends were 4 bases for V and 2 bases for J; bases not matched to a gene: 4. Germline V gene data show CDR1 as KGHSH and CDR2 as LQKENI. The CDR3 loop is CASSRPGQGAGANVLTF. CDR3 nucleotides: TGTGCCAGCTCACGCCCGGGACAGGGGGCTGGGGCCAACGTCCTGACTTTC.

V usage is TRBV30 and J usage is TRBJ2-5, with D perhaps TRBD1 (6 bases). Between the trimmed V and J ends, which lost 0 bases and 4 bases, there was a span of 6 bases. Germline assignment: CDR1 GTSNPN and CDR2 SVGIG (reference sequence). This CDR3 has 12 residues. The CDR3 protein is CAWSVQGETQYF. In DNA, the CDR3 is TGTGCCTGGAGTGTACAGGGAGAGACCCAGTACTTC.

This clone was detected only a few times. The J gene is TRBJ1-1, the V gene TRBV2; no clear D gene. The CDR3 is made up of 14 amino acids. Deletions cut 0 bases from V and 5 bases from J, with 10 bases between. Germline CDR1 reads SNHLY; CDR2 reads FYNNEI. CDR3 loop: CASSEARGLTEAFF. The CDR3 DNA follows: TGTGCCAGCAGTGAAGCACGGGGTTTGACTGAAGCTTTCTTT.

The chain employs TRBV7-8 and TRBJ2-3, with a possible D match to TRBD2 (5 bases). Trimming shortened V by 6 bases and J by 4 bases, and 17 bases separated the two germline ends. The V gene's germline CDR1 is SGHVS and CDR2 FQNEAQ. The CDR3 runs to 15 residues. The DNA of the CDR3 is TGTGCCAGCAGGCCCTCGGGGAACAAGGCAGATACGCAGTATTTT. Translated, it gives CASRPSGNKADTQYF.

The V gene is TRBV18, the J gene TRBJ1-4; maybe TRBD1 (5 bases). Germline V gene data show CDR1 as KGHSH and CDR2 as LQKENI. Trimming removed 2 bases at V and 7 bases at J, with 17 bases between. This CDR3 is 16 amino acids long. The CDR3 is CASSPTPYGGGEKLFF. The CDR3 DNA sequence: TGTGCCAGCTCACCAACACCATACGGGGGAGGTGAAAAACTGTTTTTT.

This clone was picked up many times. The chain combines TRBV7-6 with TRBJ1-1; possible D gene TRBD1, 5 bases. Germline assignment: CDR1 SGHVS and CDR2 FNYEAQ. V lost 5 bases, J lost 1 base, and 8 bases lay in between. CDR3 length equals 13 residues. The DNA for the CDR3 is TGTGCCAGCAGCAGAACAGGGAACACTGAAGCTTTCTTT. Translating it yields CASSRTGNTEAFF.

This chain joins TRBV27 and TRBJ2-7; D perhaps matches TRBD1 (5 bases). Germline V CDR1 and CDR2: MNHEY, SMNVEV (reference sequence). The CDR3 extends over 15 amino acids. Trimming took 6 bases from V and 4 from J, leaving 19 bases between them. In nucleotides, the CDR3 is TGTGCCAGCAGCCAGCGTTGGGCAGGGATTTACGAGCAGTACTTC. This codes for CASSQRWAGIYEQYF.

This chain connects TRBV27 to TRBJ1-2, with D possibly TRBD1 on 6 matching bases. Germline assignment: CDR1 MNHEY and CDR2 SMNVEV (reference sequence). This CDR3 region has 15 residues. Trimming left V 4 bases short and J 4 bases short, with 16 bases between. The CDR3, as DNA: TGTGCCAGCAGTTCATCCGGGACAAAATTCTATGGCTACACCTTC. It yields the protein CASSSSGTKFYGYTF.

V usage is TRBV29-1 and J usage is TRBJ2-3; 7 nucleotides align to TRBD1. Germline CDR1 reads SQVTM; CDR2 reads ANQGSEA. The CDR3 runs to 14 residues. Trimming cost V 4 bases and J 5 bases; bases outside gene matches: 9. The CDR3 DNA reads as TGCAGCGTTGGGTTCGCAGGGGGTAAAGATACGCAGTATTTT. Translating gives CSVGFAGGKDTQYF.